These 15 T cell receptor beta chains came from one sample sequenced in a study of cytomegalovirus exposure and HLA in healthy donors. Using immunoSEQ multiplex PCR, the repertoire was profiled, and TCRdb retains in-frame clones only, with some absent. In the table there are 65,000 to 90,000 clones, about 87% of which are singletons. The sequenced material came from PBMCs. These receptors were taken from a woman between 18 and 29 years old in good health and CMV-seropositive.

The chain combines TRBV5-1 with TRBJ2-3; 9 bases fit TRBD2. There are 16 residues in the CDR3. Per the germline V gene, CDR1 is SGHRS and CDR2 is YFSETQ. J gave up 4 bases and V 0 bases, and 6 bases lay outside the gene matches. CDR3 region: CASSLVGRGGPDTQYF. In nucleotides, the CDR3 is TGCGCCAGCAGCTTGGTGGGGCGGGGGGGCCCAGATACGCAGTATTTT.

The genes are TRBV5-5 and TRBJ2-5; 12 nucleotides agree with TRBD2. V lost 3 bases, J lost 5 bases, and 17 bases stayed unmatched. CDR1 is SGHKS, CDR2 YYEKEE, per germline (reference sequence). This CDR3 is built from 19 residues. The CDR3 DNA reads as TGTGCCAGCAGCTCGGCGGCACTAGCGGGGGGACGTAGGAGGGAGACCCAGTACTTC. Translated: CASSSAALAGGRRRETQYF.

The chain links TRBV19 to TRBJ2-6; a weak D match, TRBD2 (6 bases). Trimming stripped 7 bases from V and 3 bases from J, with 13 bases between. Per the germline V gene, CDR1 is LNHDA and CDR2 is SQIVND (reference sequence). The CDR3 contains 15 residues. CDR3 loop: CASTPRENGANVLTF. In DNA, the CDR3 is TGTGCCAGTACTCCACGGGAGAATGGGGCCAACGTCCTGACTTTC.

This rearrangement joins TRBV19 to TRBJ1-6; D unclear. The CDR3 contains 14 residues. Germline values: CDR1 LNHDA, CDR2 SQIVND (reference sequence). V was trimmed by 5 bases and J by 11 bases, leaving 16 bases between them. CDR3 residues: CASSEVGGLAPLHF. DNA for the CDR3: TGTGCCAGTAGTGAAGTAGGAGGACTGGCACCCCTCCACTTT.

This chain joins TRBV9 and TRBJ2-1; the match to TRBD2 covers 10 bases. Germline V gene data show CDR1 as SGDLS and CDR2 as YYNGEE. This CDR3 region has 18 residues. J lost 3 bases, V lost 2 bases, and 11 bases had no gene match. The CDR3, as DNA: TGTGCCAGCAGCGTCGGCAGCGGGGGGGGAATATACTACAATGAGCAGTTCTTC. The encoded protein is CASSVGSGGGIYYNEQFF.

The rearrangement uses TRBV30 and TRBJ2-6; D unclear. V dropped 0 bases and J dropped 0 bases, with 6 bases sitting between them. From germline, CDR1 is GTSNPN and CDR2 SVGIG (reference sequence). CDR3 length: 15 amino acids. In DNA, the CDR3 is TGTGCCTGGAGTGTACGGTCCTCTGGGGCCAACGTCCTGACTTTC. Protein product: CAWSVRSSGANVLTF.

V is TRBV5-1 and J is TRBJ2-7; weak D call: TRBD2 (6 bases). The V gene lost 2 bases and the J gene lost 3 bases, with 9 bases spanning the gap. The CDR3 runs to 13 residues. Germline V gene lookup returns CDR1 SGHRS and CDR2 YFSETQ. The CDR3 reads CASSLPGLYEQYF. The CDR3 DNA reads as TGCGCCAGCAGCTTACCGGGACTCTACGAGCAGTACTTC.

This clone appeared once. V is TRBV28 and J is TRBJ2-7, with a weak D call TRBD1 (5 bases). The germline V gene has CDR1 MDHEN and CDR2 SYDVKM. This CDR3 has 14 residues. Trimming cost V 4 bases and J 0 bases, with 10 bases left between them. CDR3 protein: CASSSPRDSYEQYF. The CDR3 DNA is TGTGCCAGCAGTTCCCCCAGGGACTCCTACGAGCAGTACTTC.

The J gene is TRBJ2-3, the V gene TRBV4-1, with 8 bases identical to TRBD2. Germline CDR1 MGHRA, CDR2 YSYEKL. J lost 4 bases, V lost 4 bases, and 10 bases had no gene match. The length of the CDR3 is 16 residues. CDR3 coding DNA: TGCGCCAGCAGCCTACCTACTAGCGGTTTCTCAGATACGCAGTATTTT. It specifies CASSLPTSGFSDTQYF.

This clone occurred once. The chain links TRBV5-1 to TRBJ2-1, with 9 bases lining up with TRBD2. Per germline, CDR1 SGHRS and CDR2 YFSETQ. The CDR3 covers 15 residues. Losses at the gene ends were 0 bases for V and 4 bases for J; bases not matched to a gene: 2. The CDR3 spells CASSLGTSEYNEQFF. The CDR3, as DNA: TGCGCCAGCAGCTTGGGGACTAGCGAATACAATGAGCAGTTCTTC. Supplemented by reference TRBV5-1 and TRBJ2-1, the full variable domain reads KAGVTQTPRYLIKTRGQQVTLSCSPISGHRSVSWYQQTPGQGLQFLFEYFSETQRNKGNFPGRFSGRQFSNSRSEMNVSTLELGDSALYLCASSLGTSEYNEQFFGPGTRLTVL.

The V and J genes are TRBV23-1 and TRBJ2-7, with 8 nucleotides matching TRBD1. TRBV23-1 is flagged as an ORF with uncertain function. This CDR3 region has 15 residues. V shed 4 bases, J shed 2 bases, and the junction held 7 bases outside the gene matches. The CDR3 DNA is TGCGCCAGCAGTCCGACAGGACAGGGCCCCTACGAGCAGTACTTC. As protein: CASSPTGQGPYEQYF.

The chain carries TRBV9 and TRBJ2-2; TRBD2 agrees at 8 bases. The J segment lost 6 bases and the V segment lost 3 bases, leaving 13 bases of the junction unmatched. The CDR3 runs 17 residues. Germline CDR1 is SGDLS and CDR2 is YYNGEE. The CDR3 loop reads CASSAREQILAAGELFF. CDR3 nucleotides: TGTGCCAGCAGCGCCCGAGAACAAATACTAGCGGCCGGGGAGCTGTTTTTT. The variable domain in full, with the rest retrieved from reference TRBV9 and TRBJ2-2, is DSGVTQTPKHLITATGQRVTLRCSPRSGDLSVYWYQQSLDQGLQFLIQYYNGEERAKGNILERFSAQQFPDLHSELNLSSLELGDSALYFCASSAREQILAAGELFFGEGSRLTVL.

The gene calls are TRBV10-3 and TRBJ1-1; the D is unclear. Germline V gene lookup returns CDR1 ENHRY and CDR2 SYGVKD. V lost 3 bases and J 3 bases, leaving 17 bases between the germline ends. The CDR3 loop spans 16 amino acids. CDR3 loop: CAISDPTSGRDTEAFF. For the CDR3, the DNA is TGTGCCATCAGTGACCCAACCTCGGGGAGGGACACTGAAGCTTTCTTT.

This clone was observed once. This chain connects TRBV29-1 to TRBJ2-4; D gene uncertain. Germline values: CDR1 SQVTM, CDR2 ANQGSEA. V was cut by 4 bases and J by 1 base, with 17 bases left in between. The CDR3 has 16 amino acids. The CDR3 nucleotides are TGCAGCGTTGTGCGCGGATTTCACGAGGCCAAAAACATTCAGTACTTC. It codes for CSVVRGFHEAKNIQYF.

CDR3 DNA: TGTGCCAGCAAGACAGTGGGCACTGAAGCTTTCTTT. Translating gives CASKTVGTEAFF. V is TRBV6-5 and J is TRBJ1-1; the D gene is possibly TRBD1 (5 bases). The CDR3 consists of 12 residues. In germline, CDR1 is MNHEY, CDR2 SVGAGI. V lost 7 bases to trimming and J lost 4 bases, with 10 bases between them.